This entry lists 32 T cell receptor beta chains sequenced from one sample in a study of T-cell memory formation after mild COVID-19. TCRdb re-called the 5' RACE reads through MiXCR, storing one row per CDR3 protein. The sample lists around 530,000 distinct CDR3 sequences; about a fifth were seen once. Sequenced input: PBMCs or a T cell subset sorted from them (not recorded which). The receptor source for this set is an adult woman who had mild COVID-19 (a few samples of this study predate the infection). Cell type and time point are not known.

The chain uses TRBV6-5 and TRBJ2-2; D might be TRBD1 (6 bases). CDR1 is MNHEY and CDR2 is SVGAGI in the germline V gene. V was trimmed by 5 bases and J by 9 bases, leaving 19 bases between them. CDR3 length equals 15 residues. CDR3 sequence (DNA): TGTGCCAGCAGTACCCTCTTACAGGGTGTCAGGGAGCTGTTTTTT. This codes for CASSTLLQGVRELFF.

The chain links TRBV19 to TRBJ1-6; 11 bases match TRBD1. The CDR3 totals 15 residues. Germline values: CDR1 LNHDA, CDR2 SQIVND (reference sequence). V lost 5 bases to trimming and J lost 10 bases; unmatched junction nucleotides: 7. CDR3 coding DNA: TGTGCCAGTAGTCCTAAGGGACAGGGGGAGTCACCCCTCCACTTT. It encodes CASSPKGQGESPLHF.

This clonotype showed up just a few times. CDR3 coding DNA: TGTGCCAGCAGCCAAGATTTTGGGGGCTACACCTTC. Amino acids: CASSQDFGGYTF. This chain links TRBV4-2 with TRBJ1-2; D is ambiguous. Germline V gene lookup returns CDR1 LGHNA and CDR2 YNFKEQ. The CDR3 contains 12 residues. V was cut by 0 bases and J by 8 bases, with 7 bases left in between.

This sequence joins TRBV7-9 and TRBJ2-7; D might be TRBD1 (6 bases). Germline V CDR1 and CDR2: SEHNR, FQNEAQ (reference sequence). CDR3 length equals 14 residues. Trimming shortened V by 5 bases and J by 6 bases, and 17 bases separated the two germline ends. This CDR3 reads CASSPTDSGGEQYF. CDR3 in DNA: TGTGCCAGCAGCCCGACGGACAGTGGGGGCGAGCAGTACTTC. The full variable domain, completed using reference TRBV7-9 and TRBJ2-7, is DTGVSQNPRHKITKRGQNVTFRCDPISEHNRLYWYRQTLGQGPEFLTYFQNEAQLEKSRLLSDRFSAERPKGSFSTLEIQRTEQGDSAMYLCASSPTDSGGEQYFGPGTRLTVT.

At least ten counts were recorded for this clonotype. The chain employs TRBV12-3 or TRBV12-4 and TRBJ2-2; the D is unclear. V dropped 6 bases and J dropped 6 bases, with 8 bases sitting between them. CDR3 length: 12 amino acids. CDR3 sequence reads: CASSHGAGELFF. The CDR3 DNA sequence: TGTGCCAGCAGCCATGGGGCCGGGGAGCTGTTTTTT.

There are a few counts of this clonotype. The chain has TRBV25-1 and TRBJ2-1; D gene unclear. Per germline, CDR1 MGHDK and CDR2 SYGVNS. V lost 3 bases and J 5 bases, leaving 8 bases between the germline ends. CDR3 length: 13 amino acids. The CDR3 protein is CASSDQLNNEQFF. CDR3 coding DNA: TGTGCCAGCAGTGACCAACTCAACAATGAGCAGTTCTTC.

This clonotype was counted only a few times. The chain is built from TRBV3-1 and TRBJ2-3; D is unclear. The germline V gene has CDR1 LGHDT and CDR2 YNNKEL (reference sequence). V was clipped by 4 bases and J by 1 base, with 9 bases between them. This CDR3 contains 14 residues. The CDR3 coding sequence is TGTGCCAGCAGCCCTCACGGAGGCACAGATACGCAGTATTTT. Residues: CASSPHGGTDTQYF.

The chain employs TRBV13 and TRBJ2-7; TRBD2 aligns across 7 bases. Trimming removed 5 bases from V and 5 bases from J; junction bases left unmatched: 12. The CDR3 extends over 15 amino acids. Germline V gene sequence: CDR1 PRHDT, CDR2 FYEKMQ (reference sequence). Here the CDR3 DNA reads TGTGCCAGCAGCGGCTCGTCCGCGGGGGAAGACGAGCAGTACTTC. Translated: CASSGSSAGEDEQYF. Looking up the rest from reference TRBV13 and TRBJ2-7 gives the full variable domain: AAGVIQSPRHLIKEKRETATLKCYPIPRHDTVYWYQQGPGQDPQFLISFYEKMQSDKGSIPDRFSAQQFSDYHSELNMSSLELGDSALYFCASSGSSAGEDEQYFGPGTRLTVT.

This clonotype has only a few counts. The chain combines TRBV12-3 or TRBV12-4 with TRBJ2-3, with D unresolved. The CDR3 totals 12 residues. The germline V and J ends were trimmed by 7 bases and 9 bases, with 14 bases remaining between them. CDR3 nucleotides: TGTGCCAGCAAGGAGAACGCCCGGACGCAGTATTTT. The encoded protein is CASKENARTQYF.

This clonotype was counted only a few times. The genes are TRBV10-3 and TRBJ2-3; D not resolved. Germline V gene sequence: CDR1 ENHRY, CDR2 SYGVKD. The CDR3 sequence is 13 residues long. Trimming removed 4 bases at V and 2 bases at J, with 7 bases between. CDR3 region: CAISGVDTDTQYF. The CDR3 nucleotides read TGTGCCATCAGTGGTGTAGACACAGATACGCAGTATTTT.

Only a few counts were recorded for this clonotype. The rearrangement joins TRBV20-1 to TRBJ1-1; tentative D call: TRBD1 (6 bases). V was clipped by 3 bases and J by 4 bases, with 15 bases between them. The CDR3 has 14 amino acids. CDR1 and CDR2 (germline): DFQATT, SNEGSKA (reference sequence). This CDR3 is CSASRPQGSTEAFF. The CDR3 DNA reads as TGCAGTGCTAGTCGACCCCAGGGGAGCACTGAAGCTTTCTTT.

This clonotype has only one observation. The chain has TRBV7-9 and TRBJ2-2; no definite D call. Germline CDR1 and CDR2: SEHNR and FQNEAQ (reference sequence). V lost 3 bases and J 0 bases, leaving 17 bases between the germline ends. This CDR3 comprises 18 residues. Written as DNA, the CDR3 is TGTGCCAGCAGCTTCAGGTGGATCCGGTTCGCGAACACCGGGGAGCTGTTTTTT. Its protein product is CASSFRWIRFANTGELFF.

The CDR3 DNA follows: TGTGCCAGCAGTTCCGCGGGGGCCAGACGGGGCTACACCTTC. It is translated as CASSSAGARRGYTF. The chain has TRBV27 and TRBJ1-2; D possibly corresponds to TRBD1 (6 bases). Germline CDR1 reads MNHEY; CDR2 reads SMNVEV (reference sequence). The CDR3 length is 14 residues. Trimming took off 4 bases at V and 8 bases at J, with 17 bases between the two ends.

The chain couples TRBV6-6 to TRBJ1-3; TRBD1 matches at 8 bases. Per germline, CDR1 MNHNY and CDR2 SVGAGI (reference sequence). The V segment lost 5 bases and the J segment 0 bases; nucleotides outside the gene matches: 6. The CDR3 runs 16 residues. CDR3 DNA sequence: TGTGCCAGCAGTCGACAGGGGACAAGCTCTGGAAACACCATATATTTT. Its protein is CASSRQGTSSGNTIYF.

The chain carries TRBV5-4 and TRBJ2-5; TRBD2 aligns across 15 bases. This CDR3 is built from 15 residues. Per the germline V gene, CDR1 is SGHNT and CDR2 is YYREEE (reference sequence). V shed 4 bases, J shed 7 bases, and the junction held 5 bases outside the gene matches. CDR3 region: CASSPGLAGGVTQYF. CDR3 coding DNA: TGTGCCAGCAGCCCGGGACTAGCGGGAGGTGTGACCCAGTACTTC.

This clonotype was detected a few times. The chain carries TRBV29-1 and TRBJ2-7; 9 bases align to TRBD1. The ends lost 6 bases at V and 3 bases at J; junction bases unmatched: 9. CDR3 length: 14 residues. From germline, CDR1 is SQVTM and CDR2 ANQGSEA. Here the CDR3 reads CSVGGGQGFYEQYF. For the CDR3, the DNA is TGCAGCGTGGGCGGAGGACAGGGGTTCTACGAGCAGTACTTC.

This clonotype was seen just once. This chain joins TRBV29-1 and TRBJ2-3, with unresolved D. The CDR3 runs 16 residues. Germline CDR1 is SQVTM and CDR2 is ANQGSEA. The V end lost 0 bases, the J end lost 2 bases, and 15 bases lay between the germline ends. The CDR3 sequence is CSVEDLTVRTTDTQYF. CDR3 nucleotide sequence: TGCAGCGTTGAAGATTTAACCGTTCGGACCACAGATACGCAGTATTTT.

This clonotype has only a few counts. The chain has TRBV18 and TRBJ1-1; no reliable D call. V dropped 3 bases and J dropped 2 bases, with 19 bases sitting between them. Germline loops: CDR1 KGHSH, CDR2 LQKENI. The CDR3 covers 17 residues. The CDR3 DNA follows: TGTGCCAGCTCACCTTCGTTTATCCAGGCTCCTAACACTGAAGCTTTCTTT. Protein: CASSPSFIQAPNTEAFF.

This clonotype was found a few times. The V and J genes are TRBV5-5 and TRBJ1-2; D may be TRBD1 (5 bases). The CDR3 is 16 amino acids. The germline V gene has CDR1 SGHKS and CDR2 YYEKEE (reference sequence). V lost 1 base to trimming and J lost 0 bases, with 13 bases between them. The CDR3 DNA follows: TGTGCCAGCAGCTTGTACGAGACAGCCCCTAACTATGGCTACACCTTC. It is translated as CASSLYETAPNYGYTF.

The table lists this clonotype with a few counts. The gene calls are TRBV9 and TRBJ2-2, with D perhaps assigned TRBD1 or TRBD2 (5 bases each). This CDR3 is 16 amino acids long. V lost 4 bases and J 1 base, leaving 14 bases between the germline ends. Germline V gene sequence: CDR1 SGDLS, CDR2 YYNGEE. The CDR3 here is CASSPRDRENTGELFF. In nucleotides, the CDR3 is TGTGCCAGCAGCCCCCGGGACCGAGAGAACACCGGGGAGCTGTTTTTT.

This clonotype was seen a handful of times. The rearrangement uses TRBV12-3 or TRBV12-4 and TRBJ1-3, with unresolved D. The germline V and J ends were trimmed by 3 bases and 4 bases, with 10 bases remaining between them. This CDR3 contains 14 residues. DNA of the CDR3: TGTGCCAGCAGTTTCCCTAATCGAGGAAACACCATATATTTT. Translated, it gives CASSFPNRGNTIYF.

This clonotype appeared a single time. The chain carries TRBV29-1 and TRBJ1-2; no clear D gene. Trimming left V 3 bases short and J 3 bases short, with 14 bases between. In germline, CDR1 is SQVTM, CDR2 ANQGSEA. The CDR3 has 14 amino acids. The CDR3 sequence: CSVDPLGGYYGYTF. The CDR3 region has the DNA TGCAGCGTTGATCCTTTGGGCGGATACTATGGCTACACCTTC.

This clonotype has only a few counts. The chain employs TRBV7-8 and TRBJ2-6, with 8 bases matching TRBD2. The CDR3 totals 16 residues. With 5 bases clipped from V and 7 bases from J, the junction kept 10 bases outside the gene matches. CDR1 and CDR2 from the germline V gene are SGHVS and FQNEAQ. CDR3 in amino acids: CASSTRPGLGANVLTF. DNA of the CDR3: TGTGCCAGCAGCACGCGACCGGGACTAGGCGCCAACGTCCTGACTTTC.

This clonotype was found many times. V gene TRBV19 combines with J gene TRBJ1-4, with 7 bases that match TRBD1. The V gene end was trimmed by 3 bases and the J gene end by 8 bases; junction bases not matched to a gene: 9. There are 15 residues in the CDR3. Germline CDR1 and CDR2: LNHDA and SQIVND (reference sequence). This CDR3 is CASSIRRDRSEKLFF. In nucleotides, the CDR3 is TGTGCCAGTAGTATTCGCCGGGACAGAAGCGAAAAACTGTTTTTT.

This clonotype was found a few times. The rearrangement joins TRBV7-2 to TRBJ1-6; possible D gene TRBD1, 5 bases. V lost 2 bases and J lost 7, with 15 bases in between. The CDR3 is 16 residues long. Germline assignment: CDR1 SGHTA and CDR2 FQGNSA. The CDR3 protein is CASSLSSGGINSPLHF. The CDR3 DNA follows: TGTGCCAGCAGCTTAAGCTCCGGGGGAATCAATTCACCCCTCCACTTT.

This clonotype has only a few counts. The rearrangement joins TRBV18 to TRBJ2-7, with D perhaps TRBD1 (6 bases). The CDR3 runs 14 residues. From germline, CDR1 is KGHSH and CDR2 LQKENI. V dropped 3 bases and J dropped 6 bases, with 15 bases sitting between them. CDR3: CASSPKWEGGEQYF. The CDR3 nucleotides read TGTGCCAGCTCACCGAAGTGGGAAGGGGGCGAGCAGTACTTC. Full variable domain (missing parts from reference TRBV18 and TRBJ2-7): NAGVMQNPRHLVRRRGQEARLRCSPMKGHSHVYWYRQLPEEGLKFMVYLQKENIIDESGMPKERFSAEFPKEGPSILRIQQVVRGDSAAYFCASSPKWEGGEQYFGPGTRLTVT.

This clonotype was detected many times. The chain couples TRBV29-1 to TRBJ2-1, with D unclear. The germline CDR1 and CDR2 sequences are SQVTM and ANQGSEA. This CDR3 comprises 16 residues. V was trimmed by 4 bases and J by 0 bases, leaving 16 bases between them. Written as DNA, the CDR3 is TGCAGCGTTGTTGGGGATTGGGGAAGCTCCTACAATGAGCAGTTCTTC. Its protein product is CSVVGDWGSSYNEQFF.

The V call is TRBV7-2, the J call TRBJ2-2; unclear D gene. This CDR3 is built from 14 residues. Germline V gene lookup returns CDR1 SGHTA and CDR2 FQGNSA. Deletions cut 5 bases from V and 5 bases from J, with 12 bases between. CDR3 in amino acids: CASSPLPSTGELFF. CDR3 DNA sequence: TGTGCCAGCAGCCCCCTCCCTTCAACCGGGGAGCTGTTTTTT.

The chain is built from TRBV20-1 and TRBJ1-2, with TRBD1 identical over 9 bases. V gave up 4 bases and J gave up 9 bases; unmatched junction bases: 15. CDR3 length equals 15 residues. CDR1 DFQATT and CDR2 SNEGSKA come from the germline V gene (reference sequence). The CDR3, as DNA: TGCAGTGCTAAACCCCCGGGACAGGGCCCATTGAGCTACACCTTC. Residues: CSAKPPGQGPLSYTF.

This clonotype has a handful of counts. The chain has TRBV18 and TRBJ1-3; no firm D call. V was cut by 0 bases and J by 4 bases, with 10 bases left in between. CDR3 length: 15 amino acids. Looked up from germline, CDR1 is KGHSH and CDR2 is LQKENI. As DNA, the CDR3 is TGTGCCAGCTCACCACCGAGCGGGTGGGGAAACACCATATATTTT. This gives the protein CASSPPSGWGNTIYF.

This clonotype showed up just a few times. The chain is built from TRBV12-3 or TRBV12-4 and TRBJ2-7, with 10 bases matching TRBD1. Unmatched junction bases numbered 4, after V lost 3 bases and J lost 5 bases. This CDR3 contains 14 residues. In DNA form, the CDR3 reads TGTGCCAGCAGTTTTCGGACAGGGGGGAACGAGCAGTACTTC. It is translated as CASSFRTGGNEQYF.

This clonotype was seen more than once but under ten times. This chain joins TRBV4-2 and TRBJ2-3; tentative D call: TRBD2 (5 bases). Deletions cut 0 bases from V and 3 bases from J, with 16 bases between. The V gene's germline CDR1 is LGHNA and CDR2 YNFKEQ. The CDR3 contains 17 residues. The CDR3 sequence: CASSQELSSGATDTQYF. CDR3 nucleotides: TGTGCCAGCAGCCAAGAGTTATCGAGCGGCGCGACAGATACGCAGTATTTT.